The 13 T cell receptor beta chains below were found in one sample sequenced in a study of shared clonotypes between healthy human individuals. Sequenced by immunoSEQ multiplex PCR; TCRdb stores in-frame clones only, minus some. The sample includes some 690,000 clones, around 91% of them seen just once. Sequenced material: memory CD8+ T cells from PBMCs. The sample's subset: CD45RO+ cells pooled with CCR7-negative TemRA cells. The source is a man aged 18 to 35 in good health. Some clones in this sample may be carry-over from other donors' samples.

As DNA, the CDR3 is TGTGCCAGCAGCCCCCGGGACTACTCCTACGAGCAGTACTTC. Amino acids: CASSPRDYSYEQYF. The chain has TRBV13 and TRBJ2-7; 7 nucleotides agree with TRBD2. Germline V gene data show CDR1 as PRHDT and CDR2 as FYEKMQ (reference sequence). This CDR3 region has 14 residues. Trimming took 5 bases from V and 0 from J; bases not matched to a gene: 4.

This clone came up many times. The V gene is TRBV4-2, the J gene TRBJ2-1; D unresolved. Germline V gives CDR1 LGHNA, CDR2 YNFKEQ. The CDR3 consists of 12 residues. The V end was cut by 5 bases, the J end by 7 bases, with 9 bases between. CDR3 amino acids: CASSLRGNEQFF. CDR3 DNA sequence: TGTGCCAGCAGCTTGCGTGGGAATGAGCAGTTCTTC.

V gene TRBV7-2 combines with J gene TRBJ2-3; D ambiguous. Looked up from germline, CDR1 is SGHTA and CDR2 is FQGNSA. V was pared by 5 bases and J by 3 bases, with 24 bases between. The CDR3 sequence is 18 residues long. Here the CDR3 DNA reads TGTGCCAGCAGCGGAGAATTAGGTTTTGCGCTGAGTACAGATACGCAGTATTTT. It codes for CASSGELGFALSTDTQYF.

This chain links TRBV19 with TRBJ2-1, with D possibly called TRBD1 or TRBD2 (5 bases each). The V gene lost 3 bases and the J gene lost 8 bases, with 14 bases spanning the gap. The germline V gene encodes CDR1 LNHDA and CDR2 SQIVND (reference sequence). The CDR3 has 14 amino acids. This CDR3 is CASSMGPYGDEQFF. CDR3 coding DNA: TGTGCCAGTAGTATGGGACCCTACGGGGATGAGCAGTTCTTC. The full variable domain, in which reference TRBV19 and TRBJ2-1 provide the parts outside the CDR3, is DGGITQSPKYLFRKEGQNVTLSCEQNLNHDAMYWYRQDPGQGLRLIYYSQIVNDFQKGDIAEGYSVSREKKESFPLTVTSAQKNPTAFYLCASSMGPYGDEQFFGPGTRLTVL.

The sample holds one count of this clone. The V call is TRBV11-2, the J call TRBJ1-1, with TRBD1 as a possible D gene (5 bases). The CDR3 extends over 16 amino acids. V lost 0 bases and J 1 base, leaving 12 bases between the germline ends. Germline V CDR1 and CDR2: SGHAT, FQNNGV. CDR3 in DNA: TGTGCCAGCAGCTTAGATCTTGGGGGGTGGAACACTGAAGCTTTCTTT. It specifies CASSLDLGGWNTEAFF. The variable domain in full, completed from reference TRBV11-2 and TRBJ1-1, reads EAGVAQSPRYKIIEKRQSVAFWCNPISGHATLYWYQQILGQGPKLLIQFQNNGVVDDSQLPKDRFSAERLKGVDSTLKIQPAKLEDSAVYLCASSLDLGGWNTEAFFGQGTRLTVV.

In the case of this clone: In the same sample, other DNA sequences code for this CDR3. The chain joins TRBV27 to TRBJ2-1, with 8 bases identical to TRBD1. Germline trimming cut 1 base from V and 7 bases from J; bases unmatched to any gene: 6. Germline V gene lookup returns CDR1 MNHEY and CDR2 SMNVEV (reference sequence). This CDR3 is 15 amino acids long. Here the CDR3 DNA reads TGTGCCAGCAGTTTATTGGCAGGGGGCGGGAATGAGCAGTTCTTC. Translation gives CASSLLAGGGNEQFF.

The rearrangement joins TRBV18 to TRBJ2-7; 9 bases match TRBD1. The germline V gene encodes CDR1 KGHSH and CDR2 LQKENI. The CDR3 totals 15 residues. V lost 5 bases to trimming and J lost 7 bases; unmatched junction nucleotides: 12. CDR3 in amino acids: CASSRTGDNYEEQYF. CDR3 DNA sequence: TGTGCCAGCTCAAGGACAGGGGATAACTACGAGGAGCAGTACTTC.

This rearrangement joins TRBV7-9 to TRBJ2-1; 7 bases fit TRBD1. Germline V lookup: CDR1 SEHNR, CDR2 FQNEAQ (reference sequence). The V gene end was trimmed by 9 bases and the J gene end by 6 bases; junction bases not matched to a gene: 2. The CDR3 runs to 11 residues. The DNA for the CDR3 is TGTGCCAGTTACAGGGGCAATGAGCAGTTCTTC. Translation: CASYRGNEQFF.

The genes are TRBV21-1 and TRBJ2-7; the table's D call, TRBD1, was not checked against the DNA. TRBV21-1 is termed a pseudogene. The CDR3 is 16 amino acids. CDR3 DNA: TGTGCCAGCAGCAAAAGGAAGACAGGGGAGGACTACGAGCAGTACTTC. Residues: CASSKRKTGEDYEQYF.

The V call is TRBV28, the J call TRBJ1-2; 7 bases agree with TRBD1. V lost 5 bases and J lost 8; bases outside the gene matches: 11. The CDR3 is 14 amino acids. CDR1 MDHEN and CDR2 SYDVKM come from the germline V gene. The CDR3 reads CASSERGRQEGYTF. For the CDR3, the DNA is TGTGCCAGCAGTGAAAGGGGGCGTCAGGAGGGCTACACCTTC.

The chain uses TRBV11-2 and TRBJ2-5; D possibly uses TRBD1 or TRBD2 (5 bases each). CDR1 and CDR2 from the germline V gene are SGHAT and FQNNGV. The CDR3 extends over 15 amino acids. V lost 3 bases to trimming and J lost 5 bases, with 16 bases between them. Here the CDR3 DNA reads TGTGCCAGCAGCTTTGGGGACCTTCGTCTGGAGACCCAGTACTTC. Translated, it gives CASSFGDLRLETQYF.

This clone was seen just once. J is TRBJ2-7 and V is TRBV28, with D tentatively TRBD1 or TRBD2 (5 bases each). The CDR3 totals 15 residues. V was pared by 5 bases and J by 0 bases, with 14 bases between. CDR1 is MDHEN, CDR2 SYDVKM, per germline. The CDR3 region has the DNA TGTGCCAGCAGTATAGGGACCGGAAGCTCCTACGAGCAGTACTTC. Its translation is CASSIGTGSSYEQYF.

V is TRBV4-1 and J is TRBJ2-7; 8 nucleotides match TRBD2. Trimming removed 0 bases from V and 0 bases from J; junction bases left unmatched: 7. The CDR3 runs 17 residues. Germline CDR1 is MGHRA and CDR2 is YSYEKL. The CDR3 nucleotides read TGCGCCAGCAGCCAAGATCTTGCAAGCGGGAGCTCCTACGAGCAGTACTTC. This gives the protein CASSQDLASGSSYEQYF.